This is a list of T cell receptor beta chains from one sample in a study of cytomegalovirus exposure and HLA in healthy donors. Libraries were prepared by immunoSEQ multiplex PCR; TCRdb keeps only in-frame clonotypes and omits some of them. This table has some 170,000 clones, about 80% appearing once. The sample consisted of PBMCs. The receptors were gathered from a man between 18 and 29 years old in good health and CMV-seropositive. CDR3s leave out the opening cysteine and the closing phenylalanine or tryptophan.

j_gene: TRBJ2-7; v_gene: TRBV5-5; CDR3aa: ASTFWGQGSYEQY
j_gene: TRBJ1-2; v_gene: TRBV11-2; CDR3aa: ASSLETGPGYT
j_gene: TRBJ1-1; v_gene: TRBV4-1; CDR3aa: AGSHPSRDRGPEAF
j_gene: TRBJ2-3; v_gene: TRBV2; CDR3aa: ASSEWADGDTQY
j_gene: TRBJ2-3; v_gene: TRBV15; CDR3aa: ATSRDRYGEITDTQY
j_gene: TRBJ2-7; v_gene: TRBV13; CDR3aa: ASSLMGTTYEQY
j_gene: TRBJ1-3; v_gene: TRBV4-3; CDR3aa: ASSQEDSTRNTIY
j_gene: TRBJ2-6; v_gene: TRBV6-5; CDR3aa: ASRQYSGANVLT
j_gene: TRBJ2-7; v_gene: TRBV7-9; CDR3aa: ASSAQDRAGEQY
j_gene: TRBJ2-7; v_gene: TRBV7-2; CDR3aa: ASSFGQGTYEQY
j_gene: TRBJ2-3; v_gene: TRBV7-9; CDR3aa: ASSLSGGRTDTQY
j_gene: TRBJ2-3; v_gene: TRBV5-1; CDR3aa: ASGLQGSTDTQY
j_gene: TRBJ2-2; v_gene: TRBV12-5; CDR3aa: ASGLMGATGELF
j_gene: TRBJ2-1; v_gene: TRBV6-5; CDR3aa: ASSLQGFHEQF
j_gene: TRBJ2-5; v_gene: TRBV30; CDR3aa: AWSVQSAKTQY
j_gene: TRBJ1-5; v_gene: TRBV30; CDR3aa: AWSTGTGGHQPQH
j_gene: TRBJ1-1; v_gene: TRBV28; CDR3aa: ASRLGQTEAF
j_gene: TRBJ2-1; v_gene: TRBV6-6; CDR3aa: ASSWGLAVTYNEQF
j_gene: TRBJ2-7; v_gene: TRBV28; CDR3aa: ASSRGLAAPGEQY
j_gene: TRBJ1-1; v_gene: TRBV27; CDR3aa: ASSSTLSNEAF
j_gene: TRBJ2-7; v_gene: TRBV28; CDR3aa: ASQTFTEQY
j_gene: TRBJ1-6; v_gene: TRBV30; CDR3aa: AWSAGTANSPLH
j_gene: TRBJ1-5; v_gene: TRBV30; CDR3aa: AWSVLAGNQPQH
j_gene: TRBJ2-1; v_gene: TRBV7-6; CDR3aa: ASSFEWGGQGEQF